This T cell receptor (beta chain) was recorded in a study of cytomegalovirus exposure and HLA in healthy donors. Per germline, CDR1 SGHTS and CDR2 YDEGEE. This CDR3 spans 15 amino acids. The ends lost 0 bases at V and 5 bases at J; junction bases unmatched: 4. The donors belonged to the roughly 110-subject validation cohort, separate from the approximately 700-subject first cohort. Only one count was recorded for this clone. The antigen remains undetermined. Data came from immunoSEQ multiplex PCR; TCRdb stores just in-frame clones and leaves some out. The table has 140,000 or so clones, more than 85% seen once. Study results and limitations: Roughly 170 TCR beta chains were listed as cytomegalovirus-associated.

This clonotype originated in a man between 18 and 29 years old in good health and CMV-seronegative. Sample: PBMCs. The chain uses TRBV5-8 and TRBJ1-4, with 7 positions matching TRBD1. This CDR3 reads CASSLGTGSNEKLFF. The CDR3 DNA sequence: TGTGCCAGCAGCTTGGGGACAGGTTCCAATGAAAAACTGTTTTTT. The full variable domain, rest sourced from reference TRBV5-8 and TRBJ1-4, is EAGVTQSPTHLIKTRGQQATLRCSPISGHTSVYWYQQALGLGLQFLLWYDEGEERNRGNFPPRFSGRQFPNYSSELNVNALELEDSALYLCASSLGTGSNEKLFFGSGTQLSVL.